This T cell receptor beta chain was captured by sequencing in a study of cytomegalovirus exposure and HLA in healthy donors. CDR1 is LGHNA, CDR2 YSLEER, per germline. Trimming removed 0 bases at V and 12 bases at J, with 15 bases between. This CDR3 is built from 14 residues. Whole-study findings and limits: CMV serostatus stood as the only immune exposure information on hand.

The PCR was carried out with 60 Vbeta primers and 13 Jbeta primers. Profiled with immunoSEQ multiplex PCR; TCRdb holds only in-frame clones, not every one. Of approximately 110,000 clones in the sample, around 78% were seen once. Comment on this clone: Its antigen is as yet unknown.

Specimen: PBMCs. The chain links TRBV4-3 to TRBJ2-1, with D maybe TRBD2 (6 bases). The TCR sequence derives from a man aged 40-50 years in good health and CMV-seronegative. The CDR3 region is CASSQDLRDLGQFF. The CDR3 DNA is TGCGCCAGCAGCCAAGATCTACGGGACTTGGGGCAGTTCTTC.